This record covers a single T cell receptor beta chain. The assay was immunoSEQ multiplex PCR, and TCRdb's table has in-frame clones only and misses some. The profile shows 70,000 to 85,000 clones, around 94% of them singletons. These data are taken from a study of OX40 agonist ivuxolimab in advanced cancers. CDR1 is MNHNY and CDR2 is SVGAGI in the germline V gene (reference sequence). V lost 5 bases and J lost 0; bases outside the gene matches: 4. The CDR3 loop spans 15 amino acids. The chain recombines TRBV6-6 with TRBJ2-3; the match to TRBD1 covers 8 bases. This specimen consisted of CD4+ or CD8+ T cells sorted from blood, obtained in a trial of the OX40 agonist ivuxolimab. The sequence derives from an adult with an advanced solid tumor such as melanoma, head and neck, liver or kidney cancer. The CDR3, as DNA: TGTGCCAGCAGTGGGACAGGCCTTAGCACAGATACGCAGTATTTT. This codes for CASSGTGLSTDTQYF.